The clone carrying this TCR beta chain appeared a few times. Germline V gene lookup returns CDR1 MNHEY and CDR2 SVGAGI. The V gene end was trimmed by 4 bases and the J gene end by 7 bases; junction bases not matched to a gene: 6. This CDR3 contains 15 residues. The sample belongs to a study of T cells after yellow fever vaccination. From the 5' RACE reads, TCRdb called clonotypes with MiXCR, one entry per CDR3 protein. The profile covers 95,000 to 100,000 distinct CDR3 sequences, with about 6% appearing a single time and roughly 41% taken by the ten largest. The chain recombines TRBV6-5 with TRBJ2-1; TRBD2 agrees at 11 bases. Material: CD8+ T cells sorted from PBMCs, obtained 10 days after the yellow fever booster vaccination. This clonotype originated in a man aged 18 to 30 who received the YFV17D yellow fever vaccine. This chain's CDR3 is CASSWGSGGENEQFF. In nucleotides, the CDR3 is TGTGCCAGCAGTTGGGGTAGCGGGGGGGAAAATGAGCAGTTCTTC.